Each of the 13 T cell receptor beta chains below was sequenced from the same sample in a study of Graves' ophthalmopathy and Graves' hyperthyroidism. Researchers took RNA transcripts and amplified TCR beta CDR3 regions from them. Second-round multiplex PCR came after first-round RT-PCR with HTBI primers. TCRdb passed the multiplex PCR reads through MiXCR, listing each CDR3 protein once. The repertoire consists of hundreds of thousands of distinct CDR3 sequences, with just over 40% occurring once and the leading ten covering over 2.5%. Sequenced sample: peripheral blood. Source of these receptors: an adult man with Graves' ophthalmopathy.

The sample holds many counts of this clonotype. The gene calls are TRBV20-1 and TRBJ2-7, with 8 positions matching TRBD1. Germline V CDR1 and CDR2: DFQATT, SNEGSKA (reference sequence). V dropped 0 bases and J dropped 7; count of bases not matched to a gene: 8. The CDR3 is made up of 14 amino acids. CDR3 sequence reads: CSAREWQGAEEQYF. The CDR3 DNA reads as TGCAGTGCTAGAGAATGGCAGGGGGCTGAAGAGCAGTACTTC.

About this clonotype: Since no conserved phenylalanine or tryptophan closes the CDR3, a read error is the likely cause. CDR3 protein: CSARETGLTYEQYC. CDR3 coding DNA: TGCAGTGCTAGAGAGACAGGACTAACCTACGAGCAGTACTGC. The chain employs TRBV20-1 and TRBJ2-7, with D possibly called TRBD1 or TRBD2 (6 bases each). CDR1 DFQATT and CDR2 SNEGSKA come from the germline V gene (reference sequence). CDR3 length: 14 residues. V was cut by 0 bases and J by 2 bases, with 11 bases left in between.

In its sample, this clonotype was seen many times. Written as DNA, the CDR3 is TGTGCCAGCAGCAACGAAGGGCAGGGAATCCAGTACTTC. Protein: CASSNEGQGIQYF. The chain recombines TRBV7-9 with TRBJ2-5, with D possibly TRBD1 on 5 matching bases. Germline CDR1 reads SEHNR; CDR2 reads FQNEAQ (reference sequence). This CDR3 has 13 amino acids. The ends were cut back, 5 bases at V and 10 bases at J, with 17 bases in the middle.

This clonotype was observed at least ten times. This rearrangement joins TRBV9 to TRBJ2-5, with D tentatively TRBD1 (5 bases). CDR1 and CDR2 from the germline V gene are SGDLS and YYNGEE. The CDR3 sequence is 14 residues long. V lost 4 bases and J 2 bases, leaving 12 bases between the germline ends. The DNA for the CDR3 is TGTGCCAGCAGCCTAGACGGACAACAAGAGACCCAGTACTTC. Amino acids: CASSLDGQQETQYF.

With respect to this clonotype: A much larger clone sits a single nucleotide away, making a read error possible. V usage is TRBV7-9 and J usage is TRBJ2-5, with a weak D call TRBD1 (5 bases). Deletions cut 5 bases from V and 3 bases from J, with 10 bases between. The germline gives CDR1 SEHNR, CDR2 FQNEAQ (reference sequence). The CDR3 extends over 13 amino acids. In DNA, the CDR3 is TGTGCCAGCAGCCAGGGCAGGGAAGAGACCCAGTACTTC. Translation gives CASSQGREETQYF.

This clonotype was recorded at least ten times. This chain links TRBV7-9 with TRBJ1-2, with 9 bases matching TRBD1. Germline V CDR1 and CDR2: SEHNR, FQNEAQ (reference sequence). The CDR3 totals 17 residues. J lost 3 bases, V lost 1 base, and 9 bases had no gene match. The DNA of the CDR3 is TGTGCCAGCAGCTTAGAGGGACAGGGTGGGTCCTACTATGGCTACACCTTC. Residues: CASSLEGQGGSYYGYTF.

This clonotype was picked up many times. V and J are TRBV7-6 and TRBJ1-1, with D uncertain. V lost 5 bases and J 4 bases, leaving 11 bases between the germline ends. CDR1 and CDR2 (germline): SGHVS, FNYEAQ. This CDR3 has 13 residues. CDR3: CASSGGRSTEAFF. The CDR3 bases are TGTGCCAGCAGCGGCGGACGGAGCACTGAAGCTTTCTTT.

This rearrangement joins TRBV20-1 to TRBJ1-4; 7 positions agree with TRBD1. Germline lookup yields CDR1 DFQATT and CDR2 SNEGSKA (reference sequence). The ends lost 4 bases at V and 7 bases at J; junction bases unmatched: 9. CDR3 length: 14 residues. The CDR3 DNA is TGCAGTGCTACAGTTGACAGGGATGGTGAAAAACTGTTTTTT. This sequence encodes CSATVDRDGEKLFF.

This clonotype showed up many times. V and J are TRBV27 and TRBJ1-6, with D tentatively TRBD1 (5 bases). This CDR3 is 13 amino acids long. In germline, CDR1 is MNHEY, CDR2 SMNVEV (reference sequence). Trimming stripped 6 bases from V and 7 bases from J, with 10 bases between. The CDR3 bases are TGTGCCAGCAGACCCACAGGAAATTCACCCCTCCACTTT. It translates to CASRPTGNSPLHF.

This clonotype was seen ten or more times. The CDR3 loop reads CASTPVVGGAYEQYF. CDR3 nucleotides: TGTGCCAGCACCCCCGTGGTCGGAGGGGCCTACGAGCAGTACTTC. The chain combines TRBV10-3 with TRBJ2-7; perhaps TRBD2 as D (6 bases). Trimming cost V 10 bases and J 2 bases, with 21 bases left between them. The V gene's germline CDR1 is ENHRY and CDR2 SYGVKD. The CDR3 runs 15 residues.

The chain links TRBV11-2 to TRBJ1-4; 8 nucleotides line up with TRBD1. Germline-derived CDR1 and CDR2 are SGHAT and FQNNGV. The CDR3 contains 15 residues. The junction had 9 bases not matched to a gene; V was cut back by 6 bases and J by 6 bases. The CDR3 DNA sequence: TGTGCCAGCAGTTTGAACGCAGGGGGCTATGAAAAACTGTTTTTT. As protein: CASSLNAGGYEKLFF. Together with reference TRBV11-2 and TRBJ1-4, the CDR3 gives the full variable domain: EAGVAQSPRYKIIEKRQSVAFWCNPISGHATLYWYQQILGQGPKLLIQFQNNGVVDDSQLPKDRFSAERLKGVDSTLKIQPAKLEDSAVYLCASSLNAGGYEKLFFGSGTQLSVL.

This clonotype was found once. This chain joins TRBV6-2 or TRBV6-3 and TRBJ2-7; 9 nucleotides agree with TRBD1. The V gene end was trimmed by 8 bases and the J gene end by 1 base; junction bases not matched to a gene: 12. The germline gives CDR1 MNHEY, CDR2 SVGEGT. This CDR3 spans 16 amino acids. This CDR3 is CASSPIRDRVSYEQYF. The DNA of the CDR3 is TGTGCCAGCTCACCGATCCGGGACAGGGTATCCTACGAGCAGTACTTC.

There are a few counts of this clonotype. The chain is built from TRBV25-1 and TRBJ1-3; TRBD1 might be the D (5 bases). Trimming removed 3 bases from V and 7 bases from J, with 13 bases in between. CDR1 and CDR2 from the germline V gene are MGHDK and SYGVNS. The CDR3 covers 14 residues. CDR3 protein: CASSDLGRTNTIYF. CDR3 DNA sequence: TGTGCCAGCAGTGATCTGGGGCGTACTAACACCATATATTTT.